This TCR beta chain was recovered during a study of cytotoxic CD8 clonotypes in ibrutinib-treated CLL. In the study overall: Response sampling came at median approximately a year of treatment, ranging about 6 to 36 months.

TCRdb's table, derived via immunoSEQ multiplex PCR, lists solely in-frame clones and lacks some. Here the sample spans 50,000 to 60,000 clones, less than 90% being singletons. Broader study findings: Clonality was higher at ibrutinib response and returned toward baseline at progression.

This clone was found once. Its specificity is not known. The sequencing used PBMCs, collected after 24 months of ibrutinib treatment. The sequence was collected from a human donor with chronic lymphocytic leukemia.

The CDR3 coding sequence is TGTGCCAGTAGTGCTGACCGAGAGACCCAGTACTTC. This gives the protein CASSADRETQYF. This chain links TRBV19 with TRBJ2-5; no clear D. Trimming left V 5 bases short and J 4 bases short, with 8 bases between. This CDR3 is built from 12 residues. Per germline, CDR1 LNHDA and CDR2 SQIVND (reference sequence).